This TCR beta chain stems from a study of blood T cell repertoires in COVID-19. Study as a whole: T cells, B-cell-depleted T cells, or PBMCs supplied cDNA or gDNA.

The germline V gene encodes CDR1 SGHNT and CDR2 YYREEE (reference sequence). V lost 0 bases, J lost 6 bases, and 15 bases lay in between. The CDR3 sequence is 15 residues long. TCRdb's table, derived via immunoSEQ multiplex PCR, lists solely in-frame clones and lacks some. The sample contains 75,000 to 100,000 clones, over 75% of which appear only once. This sequence was found in a man in his 60s with acute or convalescent COVID-19. The rearrangement joins TRBV5-4 to TRBJ1-2, with a possible D match to TRBD1 (5 bases). The sample taken for sequencing was peripheral blood. The CDR3 spells CASSLEPGSVDGYTF. DNA of the CDR3: TGTGCCAGCAGCTTGGAGCCAGGGTCGGTCGATGGCTACACCTTC.